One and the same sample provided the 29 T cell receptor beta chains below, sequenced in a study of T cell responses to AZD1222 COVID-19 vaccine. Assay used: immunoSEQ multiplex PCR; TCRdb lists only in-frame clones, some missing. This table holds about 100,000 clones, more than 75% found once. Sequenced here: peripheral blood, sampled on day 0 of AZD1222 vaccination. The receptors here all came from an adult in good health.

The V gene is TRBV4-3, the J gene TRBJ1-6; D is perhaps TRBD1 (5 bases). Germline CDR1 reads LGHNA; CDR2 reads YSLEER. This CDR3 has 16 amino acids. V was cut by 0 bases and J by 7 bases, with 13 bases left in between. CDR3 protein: CASSQDTGPLNSPLHF. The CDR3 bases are TGCGCCAGCAGCCAAGATACAGGTCCCCTCAATTCACCCCTCCACTTT.

The CDR3 region has the DNA TGCGCCAGCAGCTTGGAGGGACAGGGGTTGCGAGGCTACACCTTC. It yields the protein CASSLEGQGLRGYTF. This chain uses TRBV5-1 with TRBJ1-2, with TRBD1 matching over 10 bases. Unmatched junction bases numbered 7, after V lost 0 bases and J lost 8 bases. Germline V gene lookup returns CDR1 SGHRS and CDR2 YFSETQ. This CDR3 is 15 amino acids long.

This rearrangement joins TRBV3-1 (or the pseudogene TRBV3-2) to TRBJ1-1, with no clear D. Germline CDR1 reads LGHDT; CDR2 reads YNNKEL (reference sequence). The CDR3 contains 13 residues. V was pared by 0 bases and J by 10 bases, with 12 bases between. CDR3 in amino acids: CASSQDRVARAFF. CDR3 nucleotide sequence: TGTGCCAGCAGCCAAGATCGGGTGGCACGAGCTTTCTTT.

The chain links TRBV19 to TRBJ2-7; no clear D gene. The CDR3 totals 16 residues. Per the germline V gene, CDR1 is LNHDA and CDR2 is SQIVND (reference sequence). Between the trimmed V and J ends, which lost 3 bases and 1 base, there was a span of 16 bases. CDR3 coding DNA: TGTGCCAGTAGTATCTCTCTGGGATCGACATCCTACGAGCAGTACTTC. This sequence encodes CASSISLGSTSYEQYF.

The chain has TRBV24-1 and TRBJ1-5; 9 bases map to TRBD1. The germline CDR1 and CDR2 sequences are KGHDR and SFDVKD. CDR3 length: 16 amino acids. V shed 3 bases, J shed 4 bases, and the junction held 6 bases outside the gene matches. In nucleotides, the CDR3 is TGTGCCACCAGTGATGGGAAGACAGGGGGTAATCAGCCCCAGCATTTT. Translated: CATSDGKTGGNQPQHF.

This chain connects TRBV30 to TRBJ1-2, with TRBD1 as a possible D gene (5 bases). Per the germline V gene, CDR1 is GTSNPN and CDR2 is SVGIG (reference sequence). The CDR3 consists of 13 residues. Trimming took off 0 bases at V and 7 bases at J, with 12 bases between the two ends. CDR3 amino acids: CAWSVLGASGYTF. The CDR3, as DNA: TGTGCCTGGAGTGTACTAGGGGCGTCTGGCTACACCTTC. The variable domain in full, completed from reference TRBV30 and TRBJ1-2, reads SQTIHQWPATLVQPVGSPLSLECTVEGTSNPNLYWYRQAAGRGLQLLFYSVGIGQISSEVPQNLSASRPQDRQFILSSKKLLLSDSGFYLCAWSVLGASGYTFGSGTRLTVV.

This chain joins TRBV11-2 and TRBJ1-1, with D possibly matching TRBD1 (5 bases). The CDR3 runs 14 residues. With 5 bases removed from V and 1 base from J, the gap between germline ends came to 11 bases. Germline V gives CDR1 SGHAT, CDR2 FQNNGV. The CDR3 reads CASSPGRGNTEAFF. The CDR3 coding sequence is TGTGCCAGCAGCCCAGGGAGGGGGAACACTGAAGCTTTCTTT.

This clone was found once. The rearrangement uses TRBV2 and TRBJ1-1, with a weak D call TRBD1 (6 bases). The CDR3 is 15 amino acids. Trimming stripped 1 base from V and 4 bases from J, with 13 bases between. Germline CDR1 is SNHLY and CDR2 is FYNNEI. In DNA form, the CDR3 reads TGTGCCAGCAGTGAAGACCAGGGGAGATTCACTGAAGCTTTCTTT. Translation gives CASSEDQGRFTEAFF.

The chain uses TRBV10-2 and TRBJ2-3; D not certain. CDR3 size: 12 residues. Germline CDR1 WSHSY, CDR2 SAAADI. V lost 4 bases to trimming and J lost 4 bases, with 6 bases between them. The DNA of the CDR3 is TGCGCCAGCAGTGCTGAAGCAGATACGCAGTATTTT. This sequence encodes CASSAEADTQYF.

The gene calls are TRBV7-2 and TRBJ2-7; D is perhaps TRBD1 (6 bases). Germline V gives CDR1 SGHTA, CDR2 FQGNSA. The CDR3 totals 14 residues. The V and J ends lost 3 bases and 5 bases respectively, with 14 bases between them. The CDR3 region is CASSFGARGDEQYF. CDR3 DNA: TGTGCCAGCAGCTTCGGGGCCAGGGGCGACGAGCAGTACTTC.

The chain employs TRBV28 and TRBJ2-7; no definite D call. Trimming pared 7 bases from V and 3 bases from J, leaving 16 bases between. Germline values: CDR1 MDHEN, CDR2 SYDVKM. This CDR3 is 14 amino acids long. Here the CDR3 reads CASTPFGVDYEQYF. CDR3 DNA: TGTGCCAGCACCCCCTTTGGGGTAGACTACGAGCAGTACTTC.

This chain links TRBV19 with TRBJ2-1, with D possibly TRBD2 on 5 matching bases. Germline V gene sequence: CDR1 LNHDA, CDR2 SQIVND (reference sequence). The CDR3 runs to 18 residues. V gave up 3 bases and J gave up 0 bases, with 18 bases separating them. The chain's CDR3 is CASSIFVKRRSSYNEQFF. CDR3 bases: TGTGCCAGTAGTATTTTCGTGAAGCGGAGGAGCTCCTACAATGAGCAGTTCTTC.

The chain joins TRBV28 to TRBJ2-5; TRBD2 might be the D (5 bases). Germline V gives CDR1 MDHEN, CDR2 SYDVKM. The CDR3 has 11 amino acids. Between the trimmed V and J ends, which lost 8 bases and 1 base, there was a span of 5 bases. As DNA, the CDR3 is TGTGCCAGCCGGGGCCAAGAGACCCAGTACTTC. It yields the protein CASRGQETQYF.

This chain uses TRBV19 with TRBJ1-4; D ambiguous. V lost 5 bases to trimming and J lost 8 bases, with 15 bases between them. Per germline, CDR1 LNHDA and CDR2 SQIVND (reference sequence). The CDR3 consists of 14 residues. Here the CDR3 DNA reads TGTGCCAGTAGTCGATCTGGAGGAAGCGAAAAACTGTTTTTT. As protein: CASSRSGGSEKLFF. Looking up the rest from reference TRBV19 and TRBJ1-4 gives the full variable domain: DGGITQSPKYLFRKEGQNVTLSCEQNLNHDAMYWYRQDPGQGLRLIYYSQIVNDFQKGDIAEGYSVSREKKESFPLTVTSAQKNPTAFYLCASSRSGGSEKLFFGSGTQLSVL.

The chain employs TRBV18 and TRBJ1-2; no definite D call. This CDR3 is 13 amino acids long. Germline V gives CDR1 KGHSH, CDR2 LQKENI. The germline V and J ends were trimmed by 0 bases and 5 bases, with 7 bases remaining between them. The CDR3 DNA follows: TGTGCCAGCTCACCACCGGCTAGTTATGGCTACACCTTC. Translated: CASSPPASYGYTF.

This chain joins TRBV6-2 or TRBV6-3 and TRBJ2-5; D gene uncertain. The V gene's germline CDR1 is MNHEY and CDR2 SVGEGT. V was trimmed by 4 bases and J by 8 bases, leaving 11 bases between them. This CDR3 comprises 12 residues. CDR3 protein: CASSSPVGTQYF. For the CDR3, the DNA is TGTGCCAGCAGTTCCCCGGTTGGAACCCAGTACTTC.

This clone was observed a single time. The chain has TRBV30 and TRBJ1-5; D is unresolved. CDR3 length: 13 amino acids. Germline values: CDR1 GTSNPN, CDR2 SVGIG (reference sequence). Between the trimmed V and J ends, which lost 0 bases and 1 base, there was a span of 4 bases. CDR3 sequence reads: CAWSVRSNQPQHF. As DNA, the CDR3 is TGTGCCTGGAGTGTAAGGAGCAATCAGCCCCAGCATTTT.

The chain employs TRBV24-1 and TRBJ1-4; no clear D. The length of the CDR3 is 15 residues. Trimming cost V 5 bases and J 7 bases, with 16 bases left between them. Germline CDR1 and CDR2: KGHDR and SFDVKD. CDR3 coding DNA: TGTGCCACCAGTGCTACATCCCCCTCAGGTGAAAAACTGTTTTTT. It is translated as CATSATSPSGEKLFF.

For the CDR3, the DNA is TGCGCCAGCAGCCAAGAAAGGGCAAGCAATTTGGATACGCAGTATTTT. Translation: CASSQERASNLDTQYF. V gene TRBV4-1 combines with J gene TRBJ2-3; no firm D call. CDR1 is MGHRA and CDR2 is YSYEKL in the germline V gene. This CDR3 spans 16 amino acids. Trimming pared 0 bases from V and 6 bases from J, leaving 16 bases between.

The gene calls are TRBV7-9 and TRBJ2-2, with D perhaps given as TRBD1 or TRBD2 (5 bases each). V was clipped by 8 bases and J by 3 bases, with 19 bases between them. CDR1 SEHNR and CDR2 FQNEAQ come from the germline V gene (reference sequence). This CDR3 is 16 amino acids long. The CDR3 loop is CASQPPGARDTGELFF. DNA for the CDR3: TGTGCCAGCCAACCTCCCGGGGCCCGTGACACCGGGGAGCTGTTTTTT.

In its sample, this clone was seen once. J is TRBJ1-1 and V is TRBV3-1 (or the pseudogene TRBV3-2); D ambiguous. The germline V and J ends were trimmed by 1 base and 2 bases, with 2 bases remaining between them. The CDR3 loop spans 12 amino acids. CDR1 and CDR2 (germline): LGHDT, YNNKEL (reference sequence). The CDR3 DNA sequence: TGTGCCAGCAGCCAAGTTAACACTGAAGCTTTCTTT. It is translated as CASSQVNTEAFF.

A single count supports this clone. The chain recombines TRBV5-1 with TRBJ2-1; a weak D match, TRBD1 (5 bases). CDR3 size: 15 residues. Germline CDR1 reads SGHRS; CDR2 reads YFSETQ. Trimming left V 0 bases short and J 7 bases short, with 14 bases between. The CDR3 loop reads CASSLGGVRRNEQFF. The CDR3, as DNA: TGCGCCAGCAGCTTGGGGGGCGTCCGCAGGAATGAGCAGTTCTTC.

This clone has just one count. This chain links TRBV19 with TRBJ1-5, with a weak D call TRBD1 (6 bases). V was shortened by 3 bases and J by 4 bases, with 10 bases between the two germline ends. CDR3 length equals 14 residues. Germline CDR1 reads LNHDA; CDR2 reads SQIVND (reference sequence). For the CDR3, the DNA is TGTGCCAGTAGTATGGGGGCTGGGAATCAGCCCCAGCATTTT. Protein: CASSMGAGNQPQHF. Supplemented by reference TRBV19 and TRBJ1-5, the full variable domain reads DGGITQSPKYLFRKEGQNVTLSCEQNLNHDAMYWYRQDPGQGLRLIYYSQIVNDFQKGDIAEGYSVSREKKESFPLTVTSAQKNPTAFYLCASSMGAGNQPQHFGDGTRLSIL.

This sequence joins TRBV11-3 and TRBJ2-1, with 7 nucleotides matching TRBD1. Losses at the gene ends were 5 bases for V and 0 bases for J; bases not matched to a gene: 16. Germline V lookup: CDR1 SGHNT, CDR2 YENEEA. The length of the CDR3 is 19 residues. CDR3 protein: CASSAVWDSFSYSYNEQFF. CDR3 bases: TGTGCCAGCAGCGCCGTATGGGACAGCTTTTCCTACTCCTACAATGAGCAGTTCTTC.

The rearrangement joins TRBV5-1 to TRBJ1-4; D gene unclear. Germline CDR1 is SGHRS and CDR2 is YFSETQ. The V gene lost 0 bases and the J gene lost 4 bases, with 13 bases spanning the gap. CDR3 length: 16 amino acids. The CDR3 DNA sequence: TGCGCCAGCAGCTTGGCACCAACGGGGAATAATGAAAAACTGTTTTTT. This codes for CASSLAPTGNNEKLFF. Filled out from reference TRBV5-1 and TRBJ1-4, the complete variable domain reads KAGVTQTPRYLIKTRGQQVTLSCSPISGHRSVSWYQQTPGQGLQFLFEYFSETQRNKGNFPGRFSGRQFSNSRSEMNVSTLELGDSALYLCASSLAPTGNNEKLFFGSGTQLSVL.

CDR3 in amino acids: CASSQGAGSGYTF. CDR3 bases: TGTGCCAGCAGCCAAGGTGCCGGGTCCGGCTACACCTTC. V gene TRBV4-2 combines with J gene TRBJ1-2; D uncertain. The V end lost 1 base, the J end lost 8 bases, and 11 bases lay between the germline ends. This CDR3 contains 13 residues. Germline CDR1 is LGHNA and CDR2 is YNFKEQ.

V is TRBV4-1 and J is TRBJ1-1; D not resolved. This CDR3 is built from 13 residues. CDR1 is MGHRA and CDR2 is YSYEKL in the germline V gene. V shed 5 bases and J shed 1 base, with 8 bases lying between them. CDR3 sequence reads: CASSAQENTEAFF. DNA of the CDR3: TGCGCCAGCAGCGCTCAAGAGAACACTGAAGCTTTCTTT.

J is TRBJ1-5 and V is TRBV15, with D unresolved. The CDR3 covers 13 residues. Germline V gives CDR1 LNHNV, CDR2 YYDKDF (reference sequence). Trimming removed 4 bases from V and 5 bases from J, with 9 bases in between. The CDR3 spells CATSTRTHQPQHF. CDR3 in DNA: TGTGCCACCAGCACCCGGACCCATCAGCCCCAGCATTTT.

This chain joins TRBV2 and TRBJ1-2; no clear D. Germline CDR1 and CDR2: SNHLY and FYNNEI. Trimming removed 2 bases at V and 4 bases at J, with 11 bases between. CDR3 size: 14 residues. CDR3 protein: CASSENGRRYGYTF. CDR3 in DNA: TGTGCCAGCAGTGAAAATGGGCGGCGCTATGGCTACACCTTC.